The 19 T cell receptor beta chains below were found in one sample sequenced in a study of Ad26.COV2.S vaccination and SARS-CoV-2 variants. Treatment noted: roughly 18 received Ad26.COV2.S at low or high dose, single or two shots; about 5 received placebo; per-sample allocation not given. After the first vaccine or placebo injection, samples were drawn on day 63. TCRdb's copy holds only in-frame clones and misses some; the assay was immunoSEQ multiplex PCR. The sample contains approximately 400,000 clones, more than 75% of which appear only once. The source material was peripheral blood, sampled in a trial of Ad26.COV2.S vaccine versus placebo. The receptors were sampled from a person aged 18 to 65 who received the Ad26.COV2.S COVID-19 vaccine or a placebo.

The chain recombines TRBV6-1 with TRBJ2-3; D gene unclear. Trimming stripped 2 bases from V and 6 bases from J, with 6 bases between. The CDR3 length is 12 residues. CDR1 is MNHNS and CDR2 is SASEGT in the germline V gene. The CDR3 sequence is CASSESRDTQYF. CDR3 nucleotides: TGTGCCAGCAGTGAAAGTCGGGATACGCAGTATTTT.

The chain employs TRBV7-2 and TRBJ2-1; 11 nucleotides align to TRBD2. The germline V gene encodes CDR1 SGHTA and CDR2 FQGNSA. This CDR3 comprises 15 residues. V dropped 5 bases and J dropped 8; count of bases not matched to a gene: 8. The CDR3 spells CASSQGTSGEDEQFF. CDR3 DNA sequence: TGTGCCAGCAGCCAAGGGACTAGCGGCGAGGATGAGCAGTTCTTC. Together with reference TRBV7-2 and TRBJ2-1, the CDR3 gives the full variable domain: GAGVSQSPSNKVTEKGKDVELRCDPISGHTALYWYRQSLGQGLEFLIYFQGNSAPDKSGLPSDRFSAERTGGSVSTLTIQRTQQEDSAVYLCASSQGTSGEDEQFFGPGTRLTVL.

V is TRBV3-1 (or the pseudogene TRBV3-2) and J is TRBJ2-5; 7 nucleotides match TRBD2. This CDR3 spans 14 amino acids. V was pared by 6 bases and J by 3 bases, with 7 bases of the junction left unmatched. The germline V gene encodes CDR1 LGHDT and CDR2 YNNKEL (reference sequence). The CDR3 DNA follows: TGTGCCAGCAGTGTAGCCGCGGGAGAAGAGACCCAGTACTTC. It yields the protein CASSVAAGEETQYF.

This clone is labeled as medium-sized. The V call is TRBV7-8, the J call TRBJ1-2; 8 nucleotides align to TRBD1. CDR3 length: 14 amino acids. Germline CDR1 and CDR2: SGHVS and FQNEAQ. The junction had 11 bases not matched to a gene; V was cut back by 5 bases and J by 9 bases. CDR3 region: CASSPQGGTGSYTF. The CDR3 nucleotides are TGTGCCAGCAGCCCCCAGGGAGGGACAGGTAGCTACACCTTC.

V gene TRBV9 combines with J gene TRBJ2-3; D might be TRBD1 (6 bases). Germline loops: CDR1 SGDLS, CDR2 YYNGEE. Trimming took off 4 bases at V and 0 bases at J, with 15 bases between the two ends. The CDR3 spans 16 residues. This CDR3 reads CASSSHRVTSTDTQYF. The DNA for the CDR3 is TGTGCCAGCAGCTCCCACAGGGTTACTAGCACAGATACGCAGTATTTT.

The rearrangement joins TRBV7-9 to TRBJ2-2, with unresolved D. Germline V CDR1 and CDR2: SEHNR, FQNEAQ (reference sequence). There are 14 residues in the CDR3. Trimming cost V 6 bases and J 1 base, with 9 bases left between them. CDR3 nucleotides: TGTGCCAGCAGTTCAGGAGAGAACACCGGGGAGCTGTTTTTT. This translates into CASSSGENTGELFF.

The chain couples TRBV7-2 to TRBJ2-7; no clear D gene. In germline, CDR1 is SGHTA, CDR2 FQGNSA. Between the trimmed V and J ends, which lost 1 base and 1 base, there was a span of 11 bases. This CDR3 is 15 amino acids long. The CDR3 loop is CASSLVTTGSYEQYF. DNA of the CDR3: TGTGCCAGCAGCTTAGTAACTACGGGTTCCTACGAGCAGTACTTC.

This clone was seen once. The chain links TRBV5-5 to TRBJ2-1, with 10 bases aligning to TRBD1. This CDR3 has 14 residues. Unmatched junction bases numbered 5, after V lost 4 bases and J lost 7 bases. Germline V gives CDR1 SGHKS, CDR2 YYEKEE (reference sequence). The CDR3 region has the DNA TGTGCCAGCAGCCGACAGGGGGCCAATAATGAGCAGTTCTTC. Its protein is CASSRQGANNEQFF.

The chain links TRBV5-5 to TRBJ2-7; D uncertain. Trimming removed 5 bases at V and 10 bases at J, with 19 bases between. Germline lookup yields CDR1 SGHKS and CDR2 YYEKEE (reference sequence). The CDR3 has 13 amino acids. The CDR3 reads CASSPVLPPNQYF. Written as DNA, the CDR3 is TGTGCCAGCAGTCCCGTACTCCCTCCGAACCAGTACTTC.

The chain couples TRBV5-6 to TRBJ2-1; D is possibly TRBD1 (6 bases). This CDR3 region has 17 residues. The germline V and J ends were trimmed by 5 bases and 8 bases, with 26 bases remaining between them. In germline, CDR1 is SGHDT, CDR2 YYEEEE. The CDR3 loop is CASRHKSQGGVGHEQFF. CDR3 nucleotides: TGTGCCAGCAGGCACAAATCACAGGGTGGAGTTGGACATGAGCAGTTCTTC.

V usage is TRBV6-5 and J usage is TRBJ1-4, with D tentatively TRBD1 (6 bases). The V and J ends lost 7 bases and 6 bases respectively, with 12 bases between them. The CDR3 consists of 13 residues. CDR1 MNHEY and CDR2 SVGAGI come from the germline V gene. CDR3 protein: CASTAGAHEKLFF. The CDR3, as DNA: TGTGCCAGCACGGCAGGGGCGCATGAAAAACTGTTTTTT.

The CDR3 sequence is CASSQVAGIGNTIYF. CDR3 DNA sequence: TGTGCCAGCAGCCAAGTTGCAGGGATCGGAAACACCATATATTTT. The J gene is TRBJ1-3, the V gene TRBV3-1 (or the pseudogene TRBV3-2); weak D call: TRBD1 (5 bases). Trimming stripped 1 base from V and 4 bases from J, with 11 bases between. The CDR3 is 15 residues long. Germline loops: CDR1 LGHDT, CDR2 YNNKEL (reference sequence).

This clone has a handful of counts. V and J are TRBV5-1 and TRBJ1-5; TRBD1 aligns across 8 bases. The CDR3 totals 14 residues. With 5 bases clipped from V and 7 bases from J, the junction kept 8 bases outside the gene matches. CDR1 is SGHRS, CDR2 YFSETQ, per germline. The CDR3 region is CASRPTGGGQPQHF. CDR3 coding DNA: TGCGCCAGCAGACCAACAGGGGGAGGACAGCCCCAGCATTTT.

About this clone itself: A much bigger clone sits one base away, suggesting this may be a read error. Different DNA sequences within this sample yield the same CDR3. The chain joins TRBV7-9 to TRBJ1-2; D gene ambiguous. The V end lost 1 base, the J end lost 4 bases, and 4 bases lay between the germline ends. The CDR3 is 12 amino acids. Germline V gives CDR1 SEHNR, CDR2 FQNEAQ (reference sequence). The chain's CDR3 is CASSLEVYGYTF. In DNA form, the CDR3 reads TGTGCCAGCAGCTTAGAGGTCTATGGCTACACCTTC.

The CDR3 DNA follows: TGTGCCAGCAGCGTGGAGGGGCGCACTGAAGCTTTCTTT. Translated, it gives CASSVEGRTEAFF. The chain uses TRBV5-4 and TRBJ1-1; TRBD1 might be the D (5 bases). Deletions cut 4 bases from V and 4 bases from J, with 11 bases between. The length of the CDR3 is 13 residues. Germline V gives CDR1 SGHNT, CDR2 YYREEE (reference sequence).

The chain carries TRBV18 and TRBJ2-3; 7 bases align to TRBD1. There are 15 residues in the CDR3. Germline-derived CDR1 and CDR2 are KGHSH and LQKENI. J was trimmed by 2 bases and V by 2 bases; bases with no gene match: 4. The chain's CDR3 is CASSPLRGPTDTQYF. CDR3 DNA: TGTGCCAGCTCACCATTAAGGGGGCCCACAGATACGCAGTATTTT.

This clone occurred a few times. This rearrangement joins TRBV20-1 to TRBJ1-1; the D is unclear. The V and J ends lost 6 bases and 2 bases respectively, with 7 bases between them. Germline V CDR1 and CDR2: DFQATT, SNEGSKA (reference sequence). The CDR3 extends over 11 amino acids. CDR3 in DNA: TGCAGTGCCACTAGAAACACTGAAGCTTTCTTT. Translating it yields CSATRNTEAFF.

The chain links TRBV24-1 to TRBJ2-7, with no clear D. CDR3 size: 14 residues. Per germline, CDR1 KGHDR and CDR2 SFDVKD. V was pared by 2 bases and J by 3 bases, with 10 bases between. This CDR3 reads CATSDSYGNYEQYF. CDR3 sequence (DNA): TGTGCCACCAGTGATTCTTACGGAAACTACGAGCAGTACTTC.

Only a few counts were recorded for this clone. This chain uses TRBV14 with TRBJ1-2; D might be TRBD1 (6 bases). V shed 1 base and J shed 8 bases, with 11 bases lying between them. Germline-derived CDR1 and CDR2 are SGHDN and FVKESK. The CDR3 extends over 13 amino acids. CDR3 nucleotide sequence: TGTGCCAGCAGCCAAGCGGGGGCCTGGGGCTACACCTTC. As protein: CASSQAGAWGYTF.